One and the same sample provided the 19 T cell receptor beta chains below, sequenced in a study of T cell changes during pregnancy in multiple sclerosis. Clones were read by immunoSEQ multiplex PCR, and TCRdb kept only the in-frame ones, dropping some. Here the sample spans approximately 33,000 clones, approximately 86% being singletons. Sample: CD4+ T cells from peripheral blood mononuclear cells, taken in the first trimester of pregnancy. The source of these receptors is a female donor in good health, enrolled as a control in a pregnancy study.

This clone has only one observation. The chain carries TRBV7-2 and TRBJ1-5; perhaps TRBD1 as D (6 bases). The CDR3 spans 15 residues. Trimming removed 2 bases at V and 3 bases at J, with 11 bases between. Germline-derived CDR1 and CDR2 are SGHTA and FQGNSA. The CDR3 protein is CASSLSQGNNQPQHF. DNA of the CDR3: TGTGCCAGCAGCTTAAGCCAGGGGAACAATCAGCCCCAGCATTTT. Full variable domain (remainder filled in from reference TRBV7-2 and TRBJ1-5): GAGVSQSPSNKVTEKGKDVELRCDPISGHTALYWYRQSLGQGLEFLIYFQGNSAPDKSGLPSDRFSAERTGGSVSTLTIQRTQQEDSAVYLCASSLSQGNNQPQHFGDGTRLSIL.

The rearrangement joins TRBV5-1 to TRBJ2-2; 7 bases are shared with TRBD1. Germline CDR1 is SGHRS and CDR2 is YFSETQ. Trimming removed 3 bases from V and 12 bases from J; junction bases left unmatched: 8. This CDR3 comprises 13 residues. The CDR3 here is CASSSGTVDKLFF. In DNA form, the CDR3 reads TGCGCCAGCAGCTCCGGGACAGTAGATAAGCTGTTTTTT.

V usage is TRBV7-9 and J usage is TRBJ1-1; a weak D match, TRBD1 (6 bases). V lost 4 bases and J 4 bases, leaving 16 bases between the germline ends. This CDR3 contains 15 residues. Germline-derived CDR1 and CDR2 are SEHNR and FQNEAQ (reference sequence). CDR3 nucleotide sequence: TGTGCCAGCAGCTGGGCAGGGGAGAAGGGCACTGAAGCTTTCTTT. Protein product: CASSWAGEKGTEAFF.

The J gene is TRBJ1-5, the V gene TRBV2; D is ambiguous. CDR3 length: 18 residues. The ends were cut back, 4 bases at V and 0 bases at J, with 19 bases in the middle. The V gene's germline CDR1 is SNHLY and CDR2 FYNNEI. CDR3 protein: CASSVFSGNPNSNQPQHF. The CDR3 nucleotides are TGTGCCAGCAGTGTGTTTTCAGGTAACCCTAATAGCAATCAGCCCCAGCATTTT.

A single count supports this clone. The chain combines TRBV25-1 with TRBJ2-2; TRBD1 agrees at 7 bases. With V trimmed by 2 bases and J by 6 bases, 3 bases remained unmatched. Per the germline V gene, CDR1 is MGHDK and CDR2 is SYGVNS. This CDR3 contains 14 residues. CDR3 nucleotides: TGTGCCAGCAGTGAAGGGACAGTCGCCGGGGAGCTGTTTTTT. Residues: CASSEGTVAGELFF.

This chain uses TRBV6-6 with TRBJ2-7, with TRBD2 identical over 10 bases. The CDR3 consists of 13 residues. With V trimmed by 6 bases and J by 6 bases, 5 bases remained unmatched. The germline CDR1 and CDR2 sequences are MNHNY and SVGAGI (reference sequence). The CDR3 DNA is TGTGCCAGCAGCAGCGGGGGGGCACTCGAGCAGTACTTC. Protein product: CASSSGGALEQYF.

The chain has TRBV4-3 and TRBJ2-1; TRBD2 matches 15 bases. Germline trimming cut 1 base from V and 0 bases from J; bases unmatched to any gene: 7. Per germline, CDR1 LGHNA and CDR2 YSLEER. There are 20 residues in the CDR3. CDR3 region: CASSQAGLAGGSSSYNEQFF. The CDR3 nucleotides read TGCGCCAGCAGCCAAGCGGGACTAGCGGGGGGCAGTAGCTCCTACAATGAGCAGTTCTTC.

V usage is TRBV6-5 and J usage is TRBJ1-2, with TRBD1 as a possible D gene (6 bases). Germline CDR1 is MNHEY and CDR2 is SVGAGI. Trimming pared 6 bases from V and 6 bases from J, leaving 17 bases between. The CDR3 consists of 14 residues. CDR3 protein: CASRAPGAGNGYTF. The CDR3 DNA is TGTGCCAGCAGGGCCCCAGGGGCAGGGAATGGCTACACCTTC.

The chain has TRBV2 and TRBJ2-5; perhaps TRBD1 as D (7 bases). Trimming took 7 bases from V and 4 from J, leaving 19 bases between them. Germline values: CDR1 SNHLY, CDR2 FYNNEI. The CDR3 is made up of 15 amino acids. CDR3 DNA: TGTGCCAGCACCATAACGCGACAGGGAGGAGAGACCCAGTACTTC. Its translation is CASTITRQGGETQYF.

The genes are TRBV2 and TRBJ1-1; D perhaps matches TRBD1 (6 bases). This CDR3 spans 13 amino acids. Trimming took off 6 bases at V and 11 bases at J, with 19 bases between the two ends. In germline, CDR1 is SNHLY, CDR2 FYNNEI. The CDR3 spells CASRLDRSHSAFF. The CDR3 DNA follows: TGTGCCAGCAGACTTGACAGGTCCCACTCGGCTTTCTTT.

This clone turned up a few times. V usage is TRBV30 and J usage is TRBJ1-1; no definite D call. Between the trimmed V and J ends, which lost 0 bases and 3 bases, there was a span of 8 bases. Germline assignment: CDR1 GTSNPN and CDR2 SVGIG (reference sequence). This CDR3 has 13 amino acids. CDR3 in DNA: TGTGCCTGGAGTGTGGTACGAGACACTGAAGCTTTCTTT. Its protein is CAWSVVRDTEAFF.

V and J are TRBV2 and TRBJ2-5, with 9 positions matching TRBD1. The germline CDR1 and CDR2 sequences are SNHLY and FYNNEI. This CDR3 has 12 amino acids. Losses at the gene ends were 11 bases for V and 2 bases for J; bases not matched to a gene: 3. DNA of the CDR3: TGTGCCGGAGGGACAGGGCAAGAGACCCAGTACTTC. This codes for CAGGTGQETQYF.

The chain combines TRBV4-3 with TRBJ1-4; TRBD1 matches 7 bases. Germline V gives CDR1 LGHNA, CDR2 YSLEER. With V trimmed by 4 bases and J by 3 bases, 5 bases remained unmatched. The length of the CDR3 is 15 residues. CDR3 nucleotides: TGCGCCAGCAGCCCGGGCGGGACAGCTAATGAAAAACTGTTTTTT. Its protein is CASSPGGTANEKLFF.

The count of this clone is one. The rearrangement links TRBV19 to TRBJ1-2; 8 nucleotides line up with TRBD1. CDR1 LNHDA and CDR2 SQIVND come from the germline V gene (reference sequence). V lost 1 base and J lost 4; bases outside the gene matches: 5. CDR3 length equals 15 residues. CDR3 in DNA: TGTGCCAGTAGTATAGGGCCAGGGGGCGTCTATGGCTACACCTTC. The encoded protein is CASSIGPGGVYGYTF.

This clone was seen a handful of times. The chain recombines TRBV30 with TRBJ1-1; D unclear. Germline V gene data show CDR1 as GTSNPN and CDR2 as SVGIG (reference sequence). The CDR3 length is 17 residues. V lost 3 bases and J lost 0, with 20 bases in between. The CDR3 DNA follows: TGTGCCTGGAGGGGAGACTCCGGGCCCTTTGTGAACACTGAAGCTTTCTTT. Protein sequence: CAWRGDSGPFVNTEAFF.

The genes are TRBV6-5 and TRBJ1-1; 8 bases align to TRBD1. The CDR3 has 14 residues. CDR1 MNHEY and CDR2 SVGAGI come from the germline V gene. V shed 6 bases and J 1 base; nucleotides not matched to a gene: 4. This CDR3 reads CASSRGQGNTEAFF. The CDR3 DNA reads as TGTGCCAGCAGCCGCGGACAGGGGAACACTGAAGCTTTCTTT.

V usage is TRBV18 and J usage is TRBJ1-5; 7 nucleotides match TRBD1. Germline lookup yields CDR1 KGHSH and CDR2 LQKENI. CDR3 length equals 18 residues. Trimming at V came to 0 bases and at J to 2 bases, leaving 10 bases not matched to a gene. CDR3 residues: CASSPPGQSLRGNQPQHF. CDR3 coding DNA: TGTGCCAGCTCACCACCGGGACAGTCATTAAGGGGCAATCAGCCCCAGCATTTT.

This clone showed up just once. V usage is TRBV6-5 and J usage is TRBJ1-1, with D hard to call. The CDR3 totals 15 residues. Germline CDR1 reads MNHEY; CDR2 reads SVGAGI. Trimming took off 8 bases at V and 2 bases at J, with 18 bases between the two ends. CDR3 protein: CASGSYERINTEAFF. CDR3 in DNA: TGTGCCAGCGGATCTTATGAGAGGATCAACACTGAAGCTTTCTTT.

By proportion, this clone is medium-sized (0.01 to 0.1%). The junction does not match germline at one end; this may be a read error. The chain employs TRBV7-9 and TRBJ1-2, with 9 bases matching TRBD1. Germline loops: CDR1 SEHNR, CDR2 FQNEAQ (reference sequence). This CDR3 has 14 amino acids. The CDR3 sequence: CASSLDLGQGPHDF. The CDR3 coding sequence is TGTGCCAGCAGCTTAGACTTGGGACAGGGCCCTCATGACTTC.